This is a list of T cell receptor beta chains from one sample in a study of T cell responses to AZD1222 COVID-19 vaccine. Some clones are missing from TCRdb's copy, which holds only in-frame ones; the method was immunoSEQ multiplex PCR. The sample records 120,000 or so clones, approximately 83% being singletons. Sequencing was performed on peripheral blood, taken on day 0 of AZD1222 vaccination. These receptors originate from an adult in good health. The CDR3 runs from the conserved cysteine through the conserved F or W. A D gene is named only where the DNA matches it firmly. Size is stated for part of the rows, as once, few or many counts, or as a class when the clone is expanded.

CDR3aa: CASGSGALREQYF
CDR3nt: TGTGCCAGCGGTAGCGGGGCGCTACGCGAGCAGTACTTC
v_gene: TRBV19
d_gene: TRBD2
abundance: NA
j_gene: TRBJ2-7

CDR3aa: CASSLQGLLGYTF
CDR3nt: TGTGCCAGCAGCCTACAGGGACTCCTGGGCTACACCTTC
v_gene: TRBV5-5
d_gene: NA
abundance: NA
j_gene: TRBJ1-2

CDR3aa: CASSFEPLGTEAFF
CDR3nt: TGCGCCAGCAGCTTTGAACCATTAGGTACTGAAGCTTTCTTT
v_gene: TRBV5-1
d_gene: NA
abundance: NA
j_gene: TRBJ1-1

CDR3aa: CASSYLDAGTDTQYF
CDR3nt: TGTGCCAGCAGTTACCTCGACGCGGGAACAGATACGCAGTATTTT
v_gene: TRBV6-5
d_gene: NA
abundance: NA
j_gene: TRBJ2-3

CDR3aa: CASSSTGNRGGYTF
CDR3nt: TGTGCCAGCAGCTCAACAGGGAATCGTGGCGGCTACACCTTC
v_gene: TRBV6-2/TRBV6-3
d_gene: NA
abundance: NA
j_gene: TRBJ1-2

CDR3aa: CASSPGLAGGRFGEQYF
CDR3nt: TGTGCCAGCTCACCGGGTCTAGCGGGGGGACGCTTCGGCGAGCAGTACTTC
v_gene: TRBV18
d_gene: TRBD2
abundance: NA
j_gene: TRBJ2-7

CDR3aa: CASSPRWRATSYGYTF
CDR3nt: TGTGCCAGCAGCCCCCGGTGGAGGGCGACGTCCTATGGCTACACCTTC
v_gene: TRBV7-2
d_gene: NA
abundance: NA
j_gene: TRBJ1-2

CDR3aa: CASSLERLAGNTIYF
CDR3nt: TGTGCCAGCAGCTTAGAAAGGCTGGCTGGAAACACCATATATTTT
v_gene: TRBV7-2
d_gene: NA
abundance: NA
j_gene: TRBJ1-3

CDR3aa: CASSSRGVAGEETQYF
CDR3nt: TGTGCCAGCAGCTCGCGGGGCGTAGCGGGAGAAGAGACCCAGTACTTC
v_gene: TRBV7-9
d_gene: TRBD2
abundance: NA
j_gene: TRBJ2-5

CDR3aa: CASSQDPGGRAYEQYF
CDR3nt: TGTGCCAGCAGCCAAGATCCCGGCGGGAGGGCCTACGAGCAGTACTTC
v_gene: TRBV4-2
d_gene: TRBD2
abundance: NA
j_gene: TRBJ2-7

CDR3aa: CAISESASGGGTDTQYF
CDR3nt: TGTGCCATCAGTGAGTCGGCTAGCGGGGGGGGAACAGATACGCAGTATTTT
v_gene: TRBV10-3
d_gene: TRBD2
abundance: NA
j_gene: TRBJ2-3

CDR3aa: CASSPRLAGNEQYF
CDR3nt: TGCGCCAGCAGCCCCCGACTAGCGGGGAACGAGCAGTACTTC
v_gene: TRBV5-1
d_gene: TRBD2
abundance: NA
j_gene: TRBJ2-7

CDR3aa: CASSVLQGENSPLHF
CDR3nt: TGTGCCAGTAGTGTTCTGCAGGGAGAGAATTCACCCCTCCACTTT
v_gene: TRBV19
d_gene: NA
abundance: NA
j_gene: TRBJ1-6

CDR3aa: CATGGTGELFF
CDR3nt: TGTGCCACCGGGGGGACCGGGGAGCTGTTTTTT
v_gene: TRBV10-3
d_gene: TRBD2
abundance: NA
j_gene: TRBJ2-2

CDR3aa: CATSDPRTGSGNTIYF
CDR3nt: TGTGCCACCAGTGACCCGAGGACAGGGTCTGGAAACACCATATATTTT
v_gene: TRBV24-1
d_gene: TRBD1
abundance: NA
j_gene: TRBJ1-3

CDR3aa: CATSSGQLLNTEAFF
CDR3nt: TGTGCCACCAGTAGTGGACAGCTCCTCAACACTGAAGCTTTCTTT
v_gene: TRBV24-1
d_gene: NA
abundance: NA
j_gene: TRBJ1-1

CDR3aa: CASSQDRQGFTEGYTF
CDR3nt: TGTGCCAGCAGCCAAGATAGACAGGGTTTTACGGAGGGCTACACCTTC
v_gene: TRBV3-1/TRBV3-2
d_gene: TRBD1
abundance: once
j_gene: TRBJ1-2